This is a list of T cell receptor beta chains from one sample in a study of blood T cell repertoires in COVID-19. TCRdb keeps only in-frame clones here, not all; method: immunoSEQ multiplex PCR. The table shows around 430,000 clones, with about 91% occurring only once. The material sequenced was peripheral blood. The receptors here all came from a woman in her forties or fifties with COVID-19, enrolled during active disease. Each CDR3 is given with its conserved first and last residue. A D gene is named only where the DNA matches it firmly. A row's size may be missing; if present it is once, few, many or a size class.

v_call	clone_size	d_call	j_call	cdr3_nt	cdr3_aa
TRBV3-1/TRBV3-2	NA	NA	TRBJ1-2	TGTGCCAGCAGCCAAGAAAGGGAGGGAAGCTATGGCTACACCTTC	CASSQEREGSYGYTF
TRBV10-3	NA	NA	TRBJ1-5	TGTGCCATCAGAGACGGACAAGATAGCAATCAGCCCCAGCATTTT	CAIRDGQDSNQPQHF
TRBV23-1	NA	NA	TRBJ1-5	TGCGCCAGCAGTCAATCTCCCAGGGTCCAAAATCAGCCCCAGCATTTT	CASSQSPRVQNQPQHF
TRBV28	NA	TRBD1	TRBJ2-7	TGTGCCAGCTCTGAAACTCAGGGGGCTCCCTACGAGCAGTACTTC	CASSETQGAPYEQYF
TRBV6-2/TRBV6-3	once	NA	TRBJ1-1	TGTGCCAGCAGTTACGTCCGCAGGGTCGGGAACACTGAAGCTTTCTTT	CASSYVRRVGNTEAFF
TRBV2	NA	NA	TRBJ1-2	TGTGCCAGCCGGGGAGTCCGCGGCTACACCTTC	CASRGVRGYTF
TRBV24-1	NA	NA	TRBJ2-5	TGTGCCACCAGTGATTTAGGAGCAGGGGGGAGGGAGACCCAGTACTTC	CATSDLGAGGRETQYF
TRBV5-1	NA	TRBD1	TRBJ2-1	TGCGCCAGCAGCCTCGGGACAGGGACCCCCAATGAGCAGTTCTTC	CASSLGTGTPNEQFF
TRBV27	NA	TRBD1	TRBJ1-2	TGTGCCAGCAGTTCAGGGGGGTCGTGGGGCTACACCTTC	CASSSGGSWGYTF
TRBV5-4	NA	TRBD1	TRBJ2-7	TGTGCCAGCAGCCCCGAGAGGGGGCGGTCCTACGAGCAGTACTTC	CASSPERGRSYEQYF
TRBV9	once	NA	TRBJ1-6	TGTGCCAGCAGCCCAAGCGGGGGGCTTGGTTCACCCCTCCACTTT	CASSPSGGLGSPLHF
TRBV13	NA	TRBD1	TRBJ2-1	TGTGCCAGCAGCCCGATGACAGGGATATTCTACAATGAGCAGTTCTTC	CASSPMTGIFYNEQFF
TRBV30	NA	TRBD1	TRBJ1-2	TGTGCCTGGAGTAGAAGAACCCGAGGGGGCAATGGCTACACCTTC	CAWSRRTRGGNGYTF
TRBV19	once	TRBD1	TRBJ2-7	TGTGCCAGTATGCGGAGAGGACAGGGGTACGAGCAGTACTTC	CASMRRGQGYEQYF
TRBV18	NA	NA	TRBJ2-3	TGTGCCAGCTCATCGAGGACAGAAATCGAGAGGTATTTT	CASSSRTEIERYF
TRBV7-2	NA	TRBD1	TRBJ1-1	TGTGCCAGCAGTCGACAGGGGTTGAACACTGAAGCTTTCTTT	CASSRQGLNTEAFF
TRBV7-9	NA	NA	TRBJ1-3	TGTGCCAGCAGCTTAACTGTGGTCTCTGTAAGCTCTGGAAACACCATATATTTT	CASSLTVVSVSSGNTIYF
TRBV18	NA	TRBD1	TRBJ1-1	TGTGCCAGCTCACCACTCGGACAGGGGGACACTGAAGCTTTCTTT	CASSPLGQGDTEAFF
TRBV15	NA	TRBD2	TRBJ2-4	TGTGCCACCAGCAGCAAGAGACTAGCCGGGGGGGCCAAAAACATTCAGTACTTC	CATSSKRLAGGAKNIQYF